The rows below give T cell receptor beta chains drawn from one sample of a study of T cell changes during pregnancy in multiple sclerosis. TCRdb keeps only in-frame clones here, not all; method: immunoSEQ multiplex PCR. The repertoire holds 45,000 to 60,000 clones, with around 90% as singletons. The sequenced sample was CD4+ T cells from peripheral blood mononuclear cells, obtained after pregnancy. The receptors stem from a female donor in good health, enrolled as a control in a pregnancy study. Each CDR3 is given with its conserved first and last residue. The order of the fields is clone size, V gene, J gene, D gene, CDR3 protein, CDR3 DNA. The D gene is left open where the match is weak. Rows give clone size only sometimes, using once, few, many, or a class for an expanded clone.

clone size: NA
V gene: TRBV9
J gene: TRBJ2-7
D gene: NA
CDR3 protein: CASSPPGGISYEQYF
CDR3 DNA: TGTGCCAGCAGCCCCCCGGGTGGAATCTCCTACGAGCAGTACTTC

clone size: NA
V gene: TRBV7-3
J gene: TRBJ2-3
D gene: TRBD2
CDR3 protein: CASSLAGGPGNTQYF
CDR3 DNA: TGTGCCAGCAGCCTCGCGGGGGGGCCGGGGAATACGCAGTATTTT

clone size: NA
V gene: TRBV7-9
J gene: TRBJ2-3
D gene: TRBD2
CDR3 protein: CASSLYAGGVDTQYF
CDR3 DNA: TGTGCCAGCAGCTTGTATGCGGGAGGTGTAGATACGCAGTATTTT

clone size: NA
V gene: TRBV10-3
J gene: TRBJ2-1
D gene: NA
CDR3 protein: CAISEGPNYNEQFF
CDR3 DNA: TGTGCCATCAGTGAGGGGCCCAACTACAATGAGCAGTTCTTC

clone size: NA
V gene: TRBV10-3
J gene: TRBJ2-5
D gene: TRBD1
CDR3 protein: CAISGQGEETQYF
CDR3 DNA: TGTGCCATCAGTGGACAGGGGGAAGAGACCCAGTACTTC

clone size: once
V gene: TRBV5-1
J gene: TRBJ2-7
D gene: TRBD2
CDR3 protein: CASRPGGTSGTYEQYF
CDR3 DNA: TGCGCCAGCAGGCCAGGCGGGACTAGCGGGACCTACGAGCAGTACTTC

clone size: NA
V gene: TRBV19
J gene: TRBJ1-2
D gene: NA
CDR3 protein: CASKKPGEGPDYGYTF
CDR3 DNA: TGTGCCAGCAAAAAACCAGGGGAGGGGCCCGACTATGGCTACACCTTC

clone size: once
V gene: TRBV4-1
J gene: TRBJ2-5
D gene: TRBD2
CDR3 protein: CASSQDSAGGQETQYF
CDR3 DNA: TGCGCCAGCAGCCAAGATAGTGCGGGGGGCCAAGAGACCCAGTACTTC

clone size: NA
V gene: TRBV6-6
J gene: TRBJ1-1
D gene: NA
CDR3 protein: CASTFPDTEAFF
CDR3 DNA: TGTGCCAGCACCTTTCCCGACACTGAAGCTTTCTTT

clone size: NA
V gene: TRBV28
J gene: TRBJ2-6
D gene: NA
CDR3 protein: CASSLSTPSGANVLTF
CDR3 DNA: TGTGCCAGCAGTTTATCCACACCCTCTGGGGCCAACGTCCTGACTTTC

clone size: NA
V gene: TRBV7-9
J gene: TRBJ2-1
D gene: TRBD2
CDR3 protein: CASSLGEGWYNEQFF
CDR3 DNA: TGTGCCAGCAGCTTAGGGGAGGGGTGGTACAATGAGCAGTTCTTC

clone size: NA
V gene: TRBV6-5
J gene: TRBJ1-5
D gene: NA
CDR3 protein: CASSQDTDQPQHF
CDR3 DNA: TGTGCCAGCAGTCAGGACACCGATCAGCCCCAGCATTTT

clone size: NA
V gene: TRBV2
J gene: TRBJ1-5
D gene: NA
CDR3 protein: CASRRQSNNQPQHF
CDR3 DNA: TGTGCCAGCAGGAGGCAGAGCAACAATCAGCCCCAGCATTTT

clone size: NA
V gene: TRBV5-5
J gene: TRBJ2-5
D gene: TRBD1
CDR3 protein: CASSLARGFGETQYF
CDR3 DNA: TGTGCCAGCAGCTTGGCCAGGGGGTTCGGGGAGACCCAGTACTTC

clone size: NA
V gene: TRBV15
J gene: TRBJ2-1
D gene: NA
CDR3 protein: CATSRRTRNEQFF
CDR3 DNA: TGTGCCACCAGCAGGAGAACGAGAAATGAGCAGTTCTTC

clone size: NA
V gene: TRBV19
J gene: TRBJ2-7
D gene: TRBD1
CDR3 protein: CATTGQGEYEQYF
CDR3 DNA: TGTGCCACTACGGGACAGGGAGAATACGAGCAGTACTTC

clone size: NA
V gene: TRBV7-2
J gene: TRBJ2-7
D gene: NA
CDR3 protein: CASSRLAAWEQYF
CDR3 DNA: TGTGCCAGCAGCCGACTGGCGGCCTGGGAGCAGTACTTC

clone size: NA
V gene: TRBV27
J gene: TRBJ2-3
D gene: NA
CDR3 protein: CASRLAIVSDTQYF
CDR3 DNA: TGTGCCAGCAGGCTAGCCATTGTGTCAGATACGCAGTATTTT

clone size: NA
V gene: TRBV5-6
J gene: TRBJ1-1
D gene: NA
CDR3 protein: CASSFQNTEAFF
CDR3 DNA: TGTGCCAGCAGCTTTCAGAACACTGAAGCTTTCTTT

clone size: NA
V gene: TRBV7-3
J gene: TRBJ2-1
D gene: NA
CDR3 protein: CASSLIPLTYNEQFF
CDR3 DNA: TGTGCCAGCAGCTTAATTCCACTAACTTACAATGAGCAGTTCTTC

clone size: NA
V gene: TRBV29-1
J gene: TRBJ2-3
D gene: TRBD2
CDR3 protein: CSVEALGTSGSTDTQYF
CDR3 DNA: TGCAGCGTTGAAGCCCTAGGGACTAGCGGTAGCACAGATACGCAGTATTTT

clone size: NA
V gene: TRBV7-7
J gene: TRBJ2-1
D gene: TRBD2
CDR3 protein: CASSPRTSGDIYNEQFF
CDR3 DNA: TGTGCTAGCAGCCCCCGGACTAGCGGAGATATCTACAATGAGCAGTTCTTC